Below, 16 T cell receptor beta chains from the same sample are listed, as sequenced in a study of blood T cell repertoires in COVID-19 (dated by TCRdb to 2020 to 2021). The library was obtained by the immunoSEQ multiplex PCR assay. Held by TCRdb, this immuneACCESS table contains in-frame sequences only and omits some clones. Under half of the omission traces to an unresolved V gene where checked; the cause of the rest is unknown. In this sample the table shows hundreds of thousands of clones, approximately 90% of which occur a single time. Over 9.5% of the sample comes from the top ten. Sequencing input: peripheral blood. The origin of the receptors is a woman between 45 and 65 years old with COVID-19, enrolled during active disease.

The chain employs TRBV20-1 and TRBJ1-1; tentatively, D is TRBD1 (5 bases). Deletions cut 3 bases from V and 2 bases from J, with 16 bases between. Germline CDR1 reads DFQATT; CDR2 reads SNEGSKA (reference sequence). The CDR3 spans 15 residues. For the CDR3, the DNA is TGCAGTGCTAGTGGCCCAGGGCGGCTAAACACTGAAGCTTTCTTT. Amino acid sequence: CSASGPGRLNTEAFF.

The J gene is TRBJ1-5, the V gene TRBV6-5; D unresolved. V gave up 6 bases and J gave up 5 bases, with 17 bases separating them. The CDR3 contains 15 residues. Germline CDR1 MNHEY, CDR2 SVGAGI. The CDR3 loop reads CASREVGRSDQPQHF. CDR3 coding DNA: TGTGCCAGCAGAGAGGTCGGAAGGAGCGATCAGCCCCAGCATTTT.

The chain combines TRBV27 with TRBJ1-2; 8 bases align to TRBD1. The CDR3 is 15 residues long. The germline V gene has CDR1 MNHEY and CDR2 SMNVEV (reference sequence). Trimming at V came to 0 bases and at J to 7 bases, leaving 7 bases not matched to a gene. The CDR3, as DNA: TGTGCCAGCAGTTTATCGAGTTCAGGGGGCTTTGGCTACACCTTC. Translating gives CASSLSSSGGFGYTF.

V gene TRBV11-2 combines with J gene TRBJ1-1; D gene unclear. Germline V lookup: CDR1 SGHAT, CDR2 FQNNGV. CDR3 length equals 12 residues. V was cut by 0 bases and J by 7 bases, with 6 bases left in between. In DNA form, the CDR3 reads TGTGCCAGCAGCTTAGATAACGGTGAAGCTTTCTTT. Its translation: CASSLDNGEAFF.

The rearrangement joins TRBV18 to TRBJ1-2; D possibly corresponds to TRBD1 (6 bases). V was pared by 3 bases and J by 8 bases, with 10 bases between. The CDR3 consists of 12 residues. Germline assignment: CDR1 KGHSH and CDR2 LQKENI. CDR3 nucleotides: TGTGCCAGCTCACCCGGGGGGCAGGGCTACACCTTC. This encodes CASSPGGQGYTF. The full variable domain, with the rest looked up from reference TRBV18 and TRBJ1-2, is NAGVMQNPRHLVRRRGQEARLRCSPMKGHSHVYWYRQLPEEGLKFMVYLQKENIIDESGMPKERFSAEFPKEGPSILRIQQVVRGDSAAYFCASSPGGQGYTFGSGTRLTVV.

The chain employs TRBV19 and TRBJ1-1; no clear D gene. Trimming shortened V by 0 bases and J by 1 base, and 12 bases separated the two germline ends. In germline, CDR1 is LNHDA, CDR2 SQIVND (reference sequence). There are 16 residues in the CDR3. CDR3 nucleotides: TGTGCCAGTAGTATAGACCTACTAGGAGGGAACACTGAAGCTTTCTTT. It translates to CASSIDLLGGNTEAFF.

The chain has TRBV19 and TRBJ2-1, with 9 bases aligning to TRBD2. Germline values: CDR1 LNHDA, CDR2 SQIVND (reference sequence). Trimming cost V 3 bases and J 2 bases; bases outside gene matches: 2. The CDR3 is 15 amino acids. CDR3 nucleotides: TGTGCCAGTAGTATGAGCGGGGGGACCTACAATGAGCAGTTCTTC. Its translation is CASSMSGGTYNEQFF.

The rearrangement joins TRBV19 to TRBJ2-3, with 8 positions matching TRBD2. The CDR3 runs 14 residues. The V gene's germline CDR1 is LNHDA and CDR2 SQIVND (reference sequence). Losses at the gene ends were 3 bases for V and 1 base for J; bases not matched to a gene: 0. CDR3 sequence (DNA): TGTGCCAGTAGTATGACTAGCGGCACAGATACGCAGTATTTT. Translated, it gives CASSMTSGTDTQYF.

This clone was recorded once. V usage is TRBV18 and J usage is TRBJ1-1; D not resolved. V was trimmed by 0 bases and J by 1 base, leaving 6 bases between them. The CDR3 loop spans 14 amino acids. CDR1 and CDR2 (germline): KGHSH, LQKENI. CDR3 loop: CASSPPGRNTEAFF. CDR3 nucleotides: TGTGCCAGCTCACCACCGGGCAGGAACACTGAAGCTTTCTTT.

The chain carries TRBV7-7 and TRBJ2-5; TRBD2 agrees at 8 bases. CDR3 length: 16 amino acids. Unmatched junction bases numbered 5, after V lost 2 bases and J lost 0 bases. In germline, CDR1 is SSHAT, CDR2 FNYEAQ (reference sequence). In DNA form, the CDR3 reads TGTGCCAGCAGCTTAAGGGGTAGCGGGAACCAAGAGACCCAGTACTTC. Translation gives CASSLRGSGNQETQYF.

This chain joins TRBV6-5 and TRBJ2-7, with 8 bases aligning to TRBD1. The CDR3 has 16 amino acids. The germline V gene has CDR1 MNHEY and CDR2 SVGAGI. With V trimmed by 0 bases and J by 2 bases, 6 bases remained unmatched. CDR3 in amino acids: CASSYSSGTGAYEQYF. CDR3 coding DNA: TGTGCCAGCAGTTACTCTTCCGGGACAGGAGCCTACGAGCAGTACTTC.

The chain joins TRBV5-8 to TRBJ1-5; 8 bases map to TRBD1. The CDR3 contains 15 residues. Germline V gene lookup returns CDR1 SGHTS and CDR2 YDEGEE. V shed 2 bases and J 6 bases; nucleotides not matched to a gene: 7. The CDR3 protein is CASSLGQGASQPQHF. The CDR3 region has the DNA TGTGCCAGCAGCTTAGGGCAGGGGGCGAGTCAGCCCCAGCATTTT.

The chain combines TRBV18 with TRBJ2-3; 7 nucleotides align to TRBD1. The germline gives CDR1 KGHSH, CDR2 LQKENI. The ends lost 1 base at V and 4 bases at J; junction bases unmatched: 2. The CDR3 has 14 amino acids. In DNA form, the CDR3 reads TGTGCCAGCTCACCACGACAGGGAGCAGATACGCAGTATTTT. It translates to CASSPRQGADTQYF. Variable domain in full (rest from reference TRBV18 and TRBJ2-3): NAGVMQNPRHLVRRRGQEARLRCSPMKGHSHVYWYRQLPEEGLKFMVYLQKENIIDESGMPKERFSAEFPKEGPSILRIQQVVRGDSAAYFCASSPRQGADTQYFGPGTRLTVL.

The chain combines TRBV11-2 with TRBJ2-2; weak D call: TRBD2 (6 bases). The germline V gene has CDR1 SGHAT and CDR2 FQNNGV. The CDR3 has 16 amino acids. Trimming took off 0 bases at V and 4 bases at J, with 12 bases between the two ends. CDR3 sequence (DNA): TGTGCCAGCAGCTTAGAGTGGGGGGATGGCACCGGGGAGCTGTTTTTT. Translating it yields CASSLEWGDGTGELFF.

The rearrangement uses TRBV3-1 (or the pseudogene TRBV3-2) and TRBJ2-3; 8 nucleotides agree with TRBD2. This CDR3 has 15 residues. The V and J ends lost 4 bases and 0 bases, in that order; junction bases with no gene match: 3. CDR1 and CDR2 (germline): LGHDT, YNNKEL (reference sequence). DNA of the CDR3: TGTGCCAGCAGCCGCGGGGGGCGGAGCACAGATACGCAGTATTTT. Translating it yields CASSRGGRSTDTQYF.

The chain combines TRBV12-3 or TRBV12-4 with TRBJ1-2, with D hard to call. The CDR3 loop spans 13 amino acids. Trimming shortened V by 3 bases and J by 4 bases, and 9 bases separated the two germline ends. The CDR3 is CASSFIRTYGYTF. In DNA form, the CDR3 reads TGTGCCAGCAGTTTTATTAGAACCTATGGCTACACCTTC.